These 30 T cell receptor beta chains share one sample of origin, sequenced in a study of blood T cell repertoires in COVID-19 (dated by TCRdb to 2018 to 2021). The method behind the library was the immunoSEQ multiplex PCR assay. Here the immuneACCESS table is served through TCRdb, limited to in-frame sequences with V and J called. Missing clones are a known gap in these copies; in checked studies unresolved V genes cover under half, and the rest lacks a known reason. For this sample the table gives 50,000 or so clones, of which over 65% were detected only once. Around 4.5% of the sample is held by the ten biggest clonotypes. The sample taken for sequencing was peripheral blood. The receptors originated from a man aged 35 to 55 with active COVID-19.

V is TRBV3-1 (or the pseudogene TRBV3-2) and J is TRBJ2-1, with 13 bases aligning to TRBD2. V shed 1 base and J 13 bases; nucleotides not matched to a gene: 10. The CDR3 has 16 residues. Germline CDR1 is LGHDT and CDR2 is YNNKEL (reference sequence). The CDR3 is CASSQVGTSGNPAQFF. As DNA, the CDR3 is TGTGCCAGCAGCCAAGTCGGGACTAGCGGGAATCCCGCCCAGTTCTTC.

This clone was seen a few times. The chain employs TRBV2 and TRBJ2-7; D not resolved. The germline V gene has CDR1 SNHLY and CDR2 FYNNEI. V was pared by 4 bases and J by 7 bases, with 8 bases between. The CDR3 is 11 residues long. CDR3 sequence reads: CASSGAREQYF. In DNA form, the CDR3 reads TGTGCCAGCAGTGGGGCGAGAGAGCAGTACTTC.

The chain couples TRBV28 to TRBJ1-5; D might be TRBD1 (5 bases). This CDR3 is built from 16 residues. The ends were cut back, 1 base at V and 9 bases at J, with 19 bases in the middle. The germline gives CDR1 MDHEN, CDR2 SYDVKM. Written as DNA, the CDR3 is TGTGCCAGCAGTTTATTGGCCGGGGGGGGACCGGGGCCCCAGCATTTT. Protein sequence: CASSLLAGGGPGPQHF.

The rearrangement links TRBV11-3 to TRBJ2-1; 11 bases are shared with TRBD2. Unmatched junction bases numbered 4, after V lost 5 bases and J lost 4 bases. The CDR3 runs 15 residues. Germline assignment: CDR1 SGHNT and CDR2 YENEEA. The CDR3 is CASSIAGGPYNEQFF. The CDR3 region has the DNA TGTGCCAGCAGCATAGCGGGAGGGCCATACAATGAGCAGTTCTTC.

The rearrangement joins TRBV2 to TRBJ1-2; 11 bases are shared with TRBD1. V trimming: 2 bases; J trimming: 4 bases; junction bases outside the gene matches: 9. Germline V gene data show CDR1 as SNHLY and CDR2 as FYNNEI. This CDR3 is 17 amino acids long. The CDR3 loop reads CASSERSVGQGGYGYTF. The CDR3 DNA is TGTGCCAGCAGTGAAAGATCGGTGGGACAGGGGGGCTATGGCTACACCTTC.

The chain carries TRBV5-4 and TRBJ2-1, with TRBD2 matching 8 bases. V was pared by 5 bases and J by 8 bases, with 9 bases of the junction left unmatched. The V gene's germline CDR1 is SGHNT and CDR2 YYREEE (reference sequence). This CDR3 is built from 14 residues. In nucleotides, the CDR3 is TGTGCCAGCAGACGAGCGGGAGAAGGAGATGAGCAGTTCTTC. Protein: CASRRAGEGDEQFF. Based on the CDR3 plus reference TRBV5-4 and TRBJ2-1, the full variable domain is ETGVTQSPTHLIKTRGQQVTLRCSSQSGHNTVSWYQQALGQGPQFIFQYYREEENGRGNFPPRFSGLQFPNYSSELNVNALELDDSALYLCASRRAGEGDEQFFGPGTRLTVL.

The CDR3 DNA is TGTGCCATCAGGGCCGGTCGGGAGGGCTCTGGAAACACCATATATTTT. It encodes CAIRAGREGSGNTIYF. V gene TRBV10-3 combines with J gene TRBJ1-3; D uncertain. V was pared by 6 bases and J by 0 bases, with 15 bases between. The CDR3 contains 16 residues. Germline V gene sequence: CDR1 ENHRY, CDR2 SYGVKD.

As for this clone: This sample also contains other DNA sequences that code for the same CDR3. Here the CDR3 reads CAISEPPDRYNEQFF. The CDR3 DNA reads as TGTGCCATCAGCGAGCCACCAGACAGATACAATGAGCAGTTCTTC. The rearrangement uses TRBV10-3 and TRBJ2-1, with D possibly being TRBD1 (5 bases). The CDR3 runs 15 residues. The V and J ends lost 6 bases and 4 bases respectively, with 16 bases between them. Germline V gene lookup returns CDR1 ENHRY and CDR2 SYGVKD.

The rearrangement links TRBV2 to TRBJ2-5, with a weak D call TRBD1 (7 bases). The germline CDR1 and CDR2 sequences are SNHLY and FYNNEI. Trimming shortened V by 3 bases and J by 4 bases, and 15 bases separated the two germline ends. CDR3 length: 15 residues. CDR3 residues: CASSEEGAGGETQYF. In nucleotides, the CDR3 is TGTGCCAGCAGTGAGGAGGGGGCAGGGGGAGAGACCCAGTACTTC. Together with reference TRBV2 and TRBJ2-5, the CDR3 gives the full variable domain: EPEVTQTPSHQVTQMGQEVILRCVPISNHLYFYWYRQILGQKVEFLVSFYNNEISEKSEIFDDQFSVERPDGSNFTLKIRSTKLEDSAMYFCASSEEGAGGETQYFGPGTRLLVL.

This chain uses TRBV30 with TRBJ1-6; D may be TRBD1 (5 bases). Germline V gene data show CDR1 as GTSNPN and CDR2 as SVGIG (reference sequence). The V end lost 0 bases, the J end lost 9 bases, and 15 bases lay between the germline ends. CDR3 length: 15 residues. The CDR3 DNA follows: TGTGCCTGGAGTGTACTAGGGACTGGGGGTTCACCCCTCCACTTT. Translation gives CAWSVLGTGGSPLHF.

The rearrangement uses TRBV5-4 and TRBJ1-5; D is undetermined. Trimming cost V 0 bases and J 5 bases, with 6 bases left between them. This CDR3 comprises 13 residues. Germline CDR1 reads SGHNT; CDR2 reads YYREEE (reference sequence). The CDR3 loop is CASSLDGDQPQHF. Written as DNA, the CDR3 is TGTGCCAGCAGCTTGGACGGGGATCAGCCCCAGCATTTT.

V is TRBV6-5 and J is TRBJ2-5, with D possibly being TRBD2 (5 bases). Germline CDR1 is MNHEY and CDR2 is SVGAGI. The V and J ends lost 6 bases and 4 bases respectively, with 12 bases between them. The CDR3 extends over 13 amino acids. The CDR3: CASRSGPGETQYF. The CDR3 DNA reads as TGTGCCAGCAGGAGCGGACCGGGAGAGACCCAGTACTTC.

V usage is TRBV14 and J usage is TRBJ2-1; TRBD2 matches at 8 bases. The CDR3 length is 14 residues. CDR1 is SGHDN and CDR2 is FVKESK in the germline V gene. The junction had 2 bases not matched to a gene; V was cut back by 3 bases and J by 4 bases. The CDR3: CASSQTSVYNEQFF. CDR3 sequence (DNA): TGTGCCAGCAGCCAGACTAGCGTATACAATGAGCAGTTCTTC.

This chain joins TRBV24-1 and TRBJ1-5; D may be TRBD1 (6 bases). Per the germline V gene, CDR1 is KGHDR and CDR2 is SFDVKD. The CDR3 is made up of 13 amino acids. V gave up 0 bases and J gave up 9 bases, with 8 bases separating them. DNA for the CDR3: TGTGCCACCAGTGATTTGGAAGGGGGGCCCCAGCATTTT. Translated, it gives CATSDLEGGPQHF.

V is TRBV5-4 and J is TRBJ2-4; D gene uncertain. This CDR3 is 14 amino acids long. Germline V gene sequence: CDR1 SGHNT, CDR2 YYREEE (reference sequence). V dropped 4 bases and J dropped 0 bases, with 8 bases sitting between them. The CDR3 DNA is TGTGCCAGCAGCGACACCTTAGCCAAAAACATTCAGTACTTC. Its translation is CASSDTLAKNIQYF.

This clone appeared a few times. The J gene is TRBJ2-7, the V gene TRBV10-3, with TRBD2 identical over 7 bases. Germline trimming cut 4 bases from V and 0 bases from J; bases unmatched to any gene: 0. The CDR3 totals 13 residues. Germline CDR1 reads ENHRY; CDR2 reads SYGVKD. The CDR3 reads CAISGGGSYEQYF. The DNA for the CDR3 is TGTGCCATCAGTGGGGGGGGCTCCTACGAGCAGTACTTC.

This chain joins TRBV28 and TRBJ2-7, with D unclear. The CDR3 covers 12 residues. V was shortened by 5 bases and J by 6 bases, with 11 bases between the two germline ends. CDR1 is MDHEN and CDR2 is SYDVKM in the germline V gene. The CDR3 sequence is CASSPSSTEQYF. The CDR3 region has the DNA TGTGCCAGCAGTCCTTCCTCTACCGAGCAGTACTTC.

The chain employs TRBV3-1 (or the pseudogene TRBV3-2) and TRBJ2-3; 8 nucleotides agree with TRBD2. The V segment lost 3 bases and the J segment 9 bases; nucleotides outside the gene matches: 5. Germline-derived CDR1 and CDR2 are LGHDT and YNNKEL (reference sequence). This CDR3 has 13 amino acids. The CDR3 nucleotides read TGTGCCAGCAGCCACGGTAGCGGGAAGACGCAGTATTTT. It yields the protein CASSHGSGKTQYF.

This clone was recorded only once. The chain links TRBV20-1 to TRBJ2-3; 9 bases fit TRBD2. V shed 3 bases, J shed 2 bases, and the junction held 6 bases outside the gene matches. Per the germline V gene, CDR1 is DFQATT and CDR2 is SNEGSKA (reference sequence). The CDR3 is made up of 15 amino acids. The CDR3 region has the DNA TGCAGTGCTAGTGTGGCGGGAGGGGTCACAGATACGCAGTATTTT. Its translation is CSASVAGGVTDTQYF.

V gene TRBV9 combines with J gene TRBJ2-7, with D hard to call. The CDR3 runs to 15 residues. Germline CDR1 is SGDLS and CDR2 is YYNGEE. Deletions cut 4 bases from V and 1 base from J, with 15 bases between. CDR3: CASSPHVDSSYEQYF. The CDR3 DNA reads TGTGCCAGCAGCCCCCACGTAGACTCGTCCTACGAGCAGTACTTC.

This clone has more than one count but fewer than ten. The CDR3 bases are TGTGCCAGCAGTCCCCCCCGCCAGGGGAATCACTATGGCTACACCTTC. It is translated as CASSPPRQGNHYGYTF. This chain joins TRBV28 and TRBJ1-2, with D maybe TRBD1 (6 bases). Trimming stripped 5 bases from V and 3 bases from J, with 19 bases between. CDR3 length: 16 residues. Germline lookup yields CDR1 MDHEN and CDR2 SYDVKM.

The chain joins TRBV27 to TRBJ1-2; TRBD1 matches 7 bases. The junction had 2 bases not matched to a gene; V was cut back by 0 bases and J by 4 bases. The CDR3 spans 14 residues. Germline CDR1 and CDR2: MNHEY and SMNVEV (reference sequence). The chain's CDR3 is CASSLSGTAYGYTF. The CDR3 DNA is TGTGCCAGCAGTTTATCCGGGACAGCCTATGGCTACACCTTC.

The DNA of the CDR3 is TGCGCCAGCAGCTACGACAGGACTACAGATACGCAGTATTTT. Translated, it gives CASSYDRTTDTQYF. The V gene is TRBV5-1, the J gene TRBJ2-3; possible D gene TRBD1, 6 bases. V lost 3 bases and J 3 bases, leaving 11 bases between the germline ends. CDR1 SGHRS and CDR2 YFSETQ come from the germline V gene. This CDR3 has 14 residues.

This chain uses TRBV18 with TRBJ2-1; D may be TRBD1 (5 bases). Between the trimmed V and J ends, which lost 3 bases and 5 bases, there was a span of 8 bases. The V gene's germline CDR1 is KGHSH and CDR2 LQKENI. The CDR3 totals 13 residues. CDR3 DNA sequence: TGTGCCAGCTCACCGACGACAGACAATGAGCAGTTCTTC. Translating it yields CASSPTTDNEQFF.

In DNA, the CDR3 is TGCGCCAGCAGCTCTTACAGGGGAGACACTGAAGCTTTCTTT. Protein sequence: CASSSYRGDTEAFF. The chain couples TRBV5-1 to TRBJ1-1, with 7 bases identical to TRBD1. This CDR3 spans 14 amino acids. With 3 bases clipped from V and 3 bases from J, the junction kept 5 bases outside the gene matches. CDR1 and CDR2 (germline): SGHRS, YFSETQ.

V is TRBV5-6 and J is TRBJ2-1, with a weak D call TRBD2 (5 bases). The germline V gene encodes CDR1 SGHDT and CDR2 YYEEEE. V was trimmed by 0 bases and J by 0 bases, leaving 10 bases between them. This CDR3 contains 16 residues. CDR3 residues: CASSLASAASYNEQFF. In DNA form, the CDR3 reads TGTGCCAGCAGCTTGGCCTCAGCGGCCTCCTACAATGAGCAGTTCTTC.

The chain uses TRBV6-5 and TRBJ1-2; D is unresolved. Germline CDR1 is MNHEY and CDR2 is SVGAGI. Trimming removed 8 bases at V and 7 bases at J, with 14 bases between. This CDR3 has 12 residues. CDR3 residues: CASARDNSGYTF. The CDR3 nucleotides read TGTGCCAGCGCCCGGGATAATTCTGGCTACACCTTC.

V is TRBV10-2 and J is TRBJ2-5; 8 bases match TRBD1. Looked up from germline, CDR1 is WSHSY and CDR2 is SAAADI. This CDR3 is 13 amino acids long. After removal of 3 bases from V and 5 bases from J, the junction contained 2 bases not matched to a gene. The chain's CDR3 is CASSDRGRETQYF. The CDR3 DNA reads TGCGCCAGCAGTGACAGGGGGCGGGAGACCCAGTACTTC.

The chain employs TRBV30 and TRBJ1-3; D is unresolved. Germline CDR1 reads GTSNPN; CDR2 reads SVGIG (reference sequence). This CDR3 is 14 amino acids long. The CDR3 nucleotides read TGTGCGTGGTCGTACACCGACTCTGGAAACACCATATATTTT. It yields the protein CAWSYTDSGNTIYF.

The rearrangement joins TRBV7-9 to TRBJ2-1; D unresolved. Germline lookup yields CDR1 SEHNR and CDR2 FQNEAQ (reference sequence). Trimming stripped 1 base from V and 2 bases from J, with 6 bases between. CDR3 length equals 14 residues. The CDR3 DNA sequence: TGTGCCAGCAGCTTAGAACTCACCTACAATGAGCAGTTCTTC. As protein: CASSLELTYNEQFF.